The 25 T cell receptor beta chains given below trace back to one sample, sequenced in a study of shared clonotypes between healthy human individuals. Sequenced by immunoSEQ multiplex PCR; TCRdb stores in-frame clones only, minus some. This table holds 2 million to 3 million clones, 80% to 95% found once. Sample: naive CD4+ T cells from PBMCs. Indicated subset: CD45RA+ positively selected. The receptors stem from a man between 18 and 35 years old in good health. Some clones in this sample may be carry-over from other donors' samples.

The chain carries TRBV6-5 and TRBJ1-2; perhaps TRBD1 as D (6 bases). The germline CDR1 and CDR2 sequences are MNHEY and SVGAGI. Trimming removed 0 bases from V and 5 bases from J, with 16 bases in between. The CDR3 length is 16 residues. CDR3: CASSYSMGGRVYGYTF. The DNA of the CDR3 is TGTGCCAGCAGTTACTCGATGGGGGGCAGAGTTTATGGCTACACCTTC.

The chain joins TRBV6-1 to TRBJ2-2, with D perhaps TRBD2 (5 bases). The CDR3 consists of 15 residues. CDR1 is MNHNS and CDR2 is SASEGT in the germline V gene. Trimming pared 7 bases from V and 2 bases from J, leaving 14 bases between. DNA for the CDR3: TGTGCCAGCAAAAGGGAGAGATTAAACACCGGGGAGCTGTTTTTT. It specifies CASKRERLNTGELFF.

This chain joins TRBV5-4 and TRBJ2-2; 10 nucleotides match TRBD2. The CDR3 has 16 residues. Germline V lookup: CDR1 SGHNT, CDR2 YYREEE (reference sequence). Trimming cost V 3 bases and J 3 bases; bases outside gene matches: 5. CDR3 in amino acids: CASSSKTSGDTGELFF. CDR3 in DNA: TGTGCCAGCAGCTCCAAAACTAGCGGGGACACCGGGGAGCTGTTTTTT. Based on the CDR3 plus reference TRBV5-4 and TRBJ2-2, the full variable domain is ETGVTQSPTHLIKTRGQQVTLRCSSQSGHNTVSWYQQALGQGPQFIFQYYREEENGRGNFPPRFSGLQFPNYSSELNVNALELDDSALYLCASSSKTSGDTGELFFGEGSRLTVL.

With respect to this clone: Other DNA sequences from this sample encode an identical CDR3 as well. This chain connects TRBV5-1 to TRBJ2-1; the match to TRBD2 covers 12 bases. The germline V gene encodes CDR1 SGHRS and CDR2 YFSETQ. The CDR3 has 16 amino acids. Unmatched junction bases numbered 1, after V lost 0 bases and J lost 3 bases. CDR3 sequence reads: CASSLGLAGDYNEQFF. The CDR3 region has the DNA TGCGCCAGCAGCTTGGGACTAGCGGGGGACTACAATGAGCAGTTCTTC.

This sequence joins TRBV14 and TRBJ2-7; possible D gene TRBD1, 6 bases. CDR1 and CDR2 (germline): SGHDN, FVKESK. The CDR3 sequence is 13 residues long. Trimming shortened V by 4 bases and J by 3 bases, and 10 bases separated the two germline ends. CDR3 sequence: CASSPQQGYEQYF. In nucleotides, the CDR3 is TGTGCCAGCAGCCCCCAACAGGGCTACGAGCAGTACTTC.

The chain couples TRBV2 to TRBJ2-1, with TRBD2 matching 10 bases. Per the germline V gene, CDR1 is SNHLY and CDR2 is FYNNEI. Losses at the gene ends were 3 bases for V and 15 bases for J; bases not matched to a gene: 11. The CDR3 has 14 amino acids. Here the CDR3 reads CASSDVLAGDSRFF. The CDR3 DNA reads TGTGCCAGCAGTGATGTGCTAGCGGGAGACAGTCGGTTCTTC.

This chain joins TRBV15 and TRBJ2-1, with a weak D call TRBD2 (6 bases). With 0 bases removed from V and 0 bases from J, the gap between germline ends came to 15 bases. The CDR3 runs to 18 residues. Germline-derived CDR1 and CDR2 are LNHNV and YYDKDF (reference sequence). CDR3 sequence reads: CATSRDREGLHSYNEQFF. The CDR3 DNA reads TGTGCCACCAGCAGAGATCGGGAAGGACTACACTCCTACAATGAGCAGTTCTTC.

The sample holds a few counts of this clone. The rearrangement joins TRBV30 to TRBJ1-5, with D unclear. In germline, CDR1 is GTSNPN, CDR2 SVGIG (reference sequence). The CDR3 length is 13 residues. V was clipped by 2 bases and J by 6 bases, with 11 bases between them. The CDR3 sequence is CAWSLGIGQPQHF. In DNA form, the CDR3 reads TGTGCCTGGAGTTTAGGGATAGGTCAGCCCCAGCATTTT.

The DNA of the CDR3 is TGTGCCAGCAGCCTGGGACAGGTAGCTAGGTACGAGCAGTACTTC. Encoded protein: CASSLGQVARYEQYF. The chain recombines TRBV6-1 with TRBJ2-7; 8 bases are a match to TRBD1. This CDR3 contains 15 residues. CDR1 MNHNS and CDR2 SASEGT come from the germline V gene. The V segment lost 6 bases and the J segment 4 bases; nucleotides outside the gene matches: 11.

V gene TRBV7-9 combines with J gene TRBJ2-5; 8 bases match TRBD2. Trimming removed 5 bases from V and 5 bases from J; junction bases left unmatched: 10. Germline CDR1 and CDR2: SEHNR and FQNEAQ (reference sequence). This CDR3 has 15 residues. The CDR3 sequence is CASSRSAGGGETQYF. The CDR3 region has the DNA TGTGCCAGCAGCCGCAGTGCGGGAGGTGGGGAGACCCAGTACTTC.

This chain uses TRBV9 with TRBJ1-2, with D hard to call. This CDR3 spans 14 amino acids. The germline CDR1 and CDR2 sequences are SGDLS and YYNGEE. The germline V and J ends were trimmed by 5 bases and 5 bases, with 16 bases remaining between them. For the CDR3, the DNA is TGTGCCAGCAGTCCGGACGTACGAGCTTATGGCTACACCTTC. It is translated as CASSPDVRAYGYTF.

The chain combines TRBV11-3 with TRBJ1-1; D gene unclear. Trimming shortened V by 1 base and J by 11 bases, and 8 bases separated the two germline ends. The CDR3 contains 11 residues. Germline-derived CDR1 and CDR2 are SGHNT and YENEEA. CDR3 nucleotide sequence: TGTGCCAGCAGCTTAGCTTTCGGGGCTTTCTTT. Encoded protein: CASSLAFGAFF. Looking up the rest from reference TRBV11-3 and TRBJ1-1 gives the full variable domain: EAGVVQSPRYKIIEKKQPVAFWCNPISGHNTLYWYLQNLGQGPELLIRYENEEAVDDSQLPKDRFSAERLKGVDSTLKIQPAELGDSAVYLCASSLAFGAFFGQGTRLTVV.

V gene TRBV7-2 combines with J gene TRBJ2-5; 10 nucleotides align to TRBD1. The DNA matches TRBJ2-7 better at its end, which makes the J call doubtful. Germline loops: CDR1 SGHTA, CDR2 FQGNSA. The CDR3 consists of 16 residues. The CDR3 reads CASSLEGTGDTYEQYF. The CDR3 nucleotides read TGTGCCAGCAGCTTAGAGGGGACAGGGGACACCTACGAGCAGTACTTC.

This clone was seen once. The chain combines TRBV9 with TRBJ1-1; 7 bases fit TRBD1. Looked up from germline, CDR1 is SGDLS and CDR2 is YYNGEE. The V segment lost 0 bases and the J segment 3 bases; nucleotides outside the gene matches: 5. There are 15 residues in the CDR3. Written as DNA, the CDR3 is TGTGCCAGCAGCGTAGACGGCAGGGGGGACACTGAAGCTTTCTTT. As protein: CASSVDGRGDTEAFF. Full variable domain (outside the CDR3, taken from reference TRBV9 and TRBJ1-1): DSGVTQTPKHLITATGQRVTLRCSPRSGDLSVYWYQQSLDQGLQFLIQYYNGEERAKGNILERFSAQQFPDLHSELNLSSLELGDSALYFCASSVDGRGDTEAFFGQGTRLTVV.

The V and J genes are TRBV7-2 and TRBJ2-1; no firm D call. CDR1 is SGHTA and CDR2 is FQGNSA in the germline V gene. Trimming pared 2 bases from V and 9 bases from J, leaving 17 bases between. The CDR3 loop spans 15 amino acids. The CDR3 loop is CASSLSDAATTEQFF. CDR3 nucleotide sequence: TGTGCCAGCAGCTTATCGGACGCCGCAACGACTGAGCAGTTCTTC.

The V call is TRBV4-3, the J call TRBJ2-7; D uncertain. The V end lost 4 bases, the J end lost 2 bases, and 18 bases lay between the germline ends. The CDR3 has 16 amino acids. Germline V gene lookup returns CDR1 LGHNA and CDR2 YSLEER. The CDR3 DNA is TGCGCCAGCAGCCGCCAACAAACACAATTTCCCTACGAGCAGTACTTC. This sequence encodes CASSRQQTQFPYEQYF.

The chain recombines TRBV10-2 with TRBJ1-6; maybe TRBD1 (6 bases). Germline CDR1 reads WSHSY; CDR2 reads SAAADI. This CDR3 has 13 residues. The V end lost 6 bases, the J end lost 6 bases, and 9 bases lay between the germline ends. Here the CDR3 DNA reads TGCGCCAGCAGGGGAGGGGGTAATTCACCCCTCCACTTT. It translates to CASRGGGNSPLHF.

This chain joins TRBV18 and TRBJ1-1, with TRBD1 matching over 9 bases. The CDR3 length is 16 residues. Trimming removed 1 base from V and 3 bases from J; junction bases left unmatched: 6. Germline loops: CDR1 KGHSH, CDR2 LQKENI. The CDR3 nucleotides are TGTGCCAGCTCACCACGGGCGGGACAGGGAGACACTGAAGCTTTCTTT. Its protein is CASSPRAGQGDTEAFF. The full variable domain, its missing parts supplied by reference TRBV18 and TRBJ1-1, is NAGVMQNPRHLVRRRGQEARLRCSPMKGHSHVYWYRQLPEEGLKFMVYLQKENIIDESGMPKERFSAEFPKEGPSILRIQQVVRGDSAAYFCASSPRAGQGDTEAFFGQGTRLTVV.

The V call is TRBV5-1, the J call TRBJ2-7; TRBD1 matches 7 bases. Germline CDR1 SGHRS, CDR2 YFSETQ. The junction had 3 bases not matched to a gene; V was cut back by 0 bases and J by 0 bases. The CDR3 length is 15 residues. The chain's CDR3 is CASSLDRGFSYEQYF. The CDR3 DNA sequence: TGCGCCAGCAGCTTGGACAGGGGCTTCTCCTACGAGCAGTACTTC.

The chain uses TRBV18 and TRBJ2-7, with TRBD1 matching 11 bases. CDR3 length equals 18 residues. Germline CDR1 and CDR2: KGHSH and LQKENI. V shed 6 bases, J shed 4 bases, and the junction held 17 bases outside the gene matches. As DNA, the CDR3 is TGTGCCAGCTCCCCGGGACAGGGGGTATCCGGGAAGCCGTACGAGCAGTACTTC. It codes for CASSPGQGVSGKPYEQYF.

The chain links TRBV5-1 to TRBJ2-7, with D perhaps matching TRBD2 (6 bases). This CDR3 has 14 residues. Germline V CDR1 and CDR2: SGHRS, YFSETQ. V lost 2 bases and J lost 2, with 11 bases in between. Here the CDR3 DNA reads TGCGCCAGCAGCTTCCAGGACTACCCCTACGAGCAGTACTTC. It is translated as CASSFQDYPYEQYF.

The chain has TRBV11-2 and TRBJ2-1, with 10 bases aligning to TRBD2. Germline V gene lookup returns CDR1 SGHAT and CDR2 FQNNGV. Losses at the gene ends were 3 bases for V and 3 bases for J; bases not matched to a gene: 5. The CDR3 has 16 residues. The CDR3 DNA reads as TGTGCCAGCAGCTTGACTAGCGGGCGCTTCTACAATGAGCAGTTCTTC. Its translation is CASSLTSGRFYNEQFF.

The chain is built from TRBV6-1 and TRBJ2-5; D might be TRBD1 or TRBD2, each matching 5 bases. This CDR3 is 14 amino acids long. V lost 7 bases to trimming and J lost 9 bases, with 21 bases between them. Per the germline V gene, CDR1 is MNHNS and CDR2 is SASEGT. The CDR3 sequence is CASTPYRDPVSQYF. The DNA for the CDR3 is TGTGCCAGCACCCCTTACCGGGACCCAGTGTCCCAGTACTTC.

The chain carries TRBV5-6 and TRBJ2-3; 13 nucleotides agree with TRBD2. This CDR3 spans 19 amino acids. V lost 3 bases and J lost 3; bases outside the gene matches: 13. Germline V gives CDR1 SGHDT, CDR2 YYEEEE. The CDR3, as DNA: TGTGCCAGCAGCTCACTTGCTGGACTAGCGGGAGAGAGTACAGATACGCAGTATTTT. It encodes CASSSLAGLAGESTDTQYF.

The chain has TRBV28 and TRBJ2-7; no firm D call. V dropped 3 bases and J dropped 5 bases, with 14 bases sitting between them. Germline CDR1 reads MDHEN; CDR2 reads SYDVKM. This CDR3 comprises 14 residues. The chain's CDR3 is CASSLSGAVNEQYF. CDR3 bases: TGTGCCAGCAGTTTGTCGGGCGCCGTCAACGAGCAGTACTTC.